The present T cell receptor (beta chain) was sequenced within a study of blood T cell repertoires in COVID-19. Overall study: The origin of the acute and convalescent COVID-19 samples was the United States, Italy and Spain.

Germline trimming cut 0 bases from V and 2 bases from J; bases unmatched to any gene: 2. The V gene's germline CDR1 is SGHTA and CDR2 FQGTGA. There are 16 residues in the CDR3. Per the authors' pipeline: Cell counts per sample came from amplifying reference gene primers. Data came from immunoSEQ multiplex PCR; TCRdb stores just in-frame clones and leaves some out. That table supplies the V and J calls and clone size; D and trimming were determined from the DNA. The sample records 120,000 to 150,000 clones, roughly 88% being singletons. This chain uses TRBV7-3 with TRBJ2-1; 9 bases line up with TRBD2. The TCR sequence derives from a woman between 55 and 75 years old with COVID-19, enrolled during active disease. The source material was peripheral blood. The CDR3 loop is CASSLTGTSPYNEQFF. DNA for the CDR3: TGTGCCAGCAGCTTAACCGGGACTAGCCCCTACAATGAGCAGTTCTTC.